These 21 T cell receptor beta chains were all obtained from the same sample, sequenced in a study of vaccination effects on CD4 cells after COVID-19. What these receptors recognize is not known. The repertoire was sequenced with immunoSEQ multiplex PCR; TCRdb's copy has only in-frame clones and lacks some. The table shows more than 45,000 clones, with over 60% occurring only once. Following culture for about ten days, CD4+ T cells were isolated. The material sequenced was CD4+ T cells from PBMCs cultured without peptide, taken before COVID-19 vaccination. These receptors were obtained from a human donor who received a COVID-19 vaccine.

The chain combines TRBV2 with TRBJ1-1; TRBD1 is a possible D gene (6 bases). V shed 3 bases and J shed 4 bases, with 12 bases lying between them. Germline CDR1 and CDR2: SNHLY and FYNNEI. The CDR3 totals 14 residues. CDR3 sequence reads: CASSDQGRVTEAFF. CDR3 DNA sequence: TGTGCCAGCAGTGATCAGGGGAGGGTCACTGAAGCTTTCTTT. Full variable domain (rest looked up from reference TRBV2 and TRBJ1-1): EPEVTQTPSHQVTQMGQEVILRCVPISNHLYFYWYRQILGQKVEFLVSFYNNEISEKSEIFDDQFSVERPDGSNFTLKIRSTKLEDSAMYFCASSDQGRVTEAFFGQGTRLTVV.

The genes are TRBV5-5 and TRBJ1-5, with a weak D call TRBD1 (6 bases). Germline assignment: CDR1 SGHKS and CDR2 YYEKEE (reference sequence). The V end was cut by 4 bases, the J end by 9 bases, with 20 bases between. CDR3 length: 15 residues. Here the CDR3 DNA reads TGTGCCAGCAGCCGGACAGATTCCACCCCTCGGCCCCAGCATTTT. Its translation: CASSRTDSTPRPQHF.

This clone was seen a single time. This chain joins TRBV6-5 and TRBJ2-1; no firm D call. Germline CDR1 MNHEY, CDR2 SVGAGI. The CDR3 runs to 11 residues. V was clipped by 10 bases and J by 4 bases, with 8 bases between them. The CDR3 coding sequence is TGTGCCACCTTTTCTTACAATGAGCAGTTCTTC. Translation: CATFSYNEQFF.

V usage is TRBV7-2 and J usage is TRBJ2-3; D unclear. Deletions cut 1 base from V and 7 bases from J, with 9 bases between. This CDR3 contains 13 residues. From germline, CDR1 is SGHTA and CDR2 FQGNSA. The CDR3 spells CASSLEFLHTQYF. DNA for the CDR3: TGTGCCAGCAGCTTAGAATTTCTGCATACGCAGTATTTT.

The chain is built from TRBV10-2 and TRBJ2-7, with D perhaps TRBD1 (5 bases). The V end lost 10 bases, the J end lost 1 base, and 14 bases lay between the germline ends. There are 13 residues in the CDR3. In germline, CDR1 is WSHSY, CDR2 SAAADI. CDR3 sequence reads: CATRSQGSYEQYV. The CDR3 DNA reads as TGCGCCACCAGGAGTCAGGGATCCTACGAGCAGTACGTC.

The sample holds a few counts of this clone. CDR3 DNA sequence: TGCGCCAGCAGCTTGGAAACGGGGGTCTACGAGCAGTACGTC. This gives the protein CASSLETGVYEQYV. The chain uses TRBV5-1 and TRBJ2-7, with D possibly being TRBD2 (6 bases). Trimming took 0 bases from V and 3 from J, leaving 10 bases between them. Germline V CDR1 and CDR2: SGHRS, YFSETQ. The CDR3 contains 14 residues.

This clone was found a few times. The gene calls are TRBV18 and TRBJ1-1; D gene ambiguous. The length of the CDR3 is 14 residues. CDR1 is KGHSH and CDR2 is LQKENI in the germline V gene. V lost 6 bases and J lost 1, with 12 bases in between. Here the CDR3 DNA reads TGTGCCAGCTCTACGGTGGCGAGGAACACTGAAGCTTTCTTT. Protein product: CASSTVARNTEAFF.

V is TRBV5-1 and J is TRBJ2-1, with 13 bases fitting TRBD2. This CDR3 is 16 amino acids long. The junction had 4 bases not matched to a gene; V was cut back by 0 bases and J by 7 bases. Germline loops: CDR1 SGHRS, CDR2 YFSETQ. The DNA for the CDR3 is TGCGCCAGCAGCTTGGATACTAGCGGGGGGGCGAATGAGCAGTTCTTC. Translation gives CASSLDTSGGANEQFF. The full variable domain, in which reference TRBV5-1 and TRBJ2-1 provide the parts outside the CDR3, is KAGVTQTPRYLIKTRGQQVTLSCSPISGHRSVSWYQQTPGQGLQFLFEYFSETQRNKGNFPGRFSGRQFSNSRSEMNVSTLELGDSALYLCASSLDTSGGANEQFFGPGTRLTVL.

The chain carries TRBV12-3 or TRBV12-4 and TRBJ1-2, with 7 bases fitting TRBD1. V was pared by 5 bases and J by 9 bases, with 6 bases of the junction left unmatched. This CDR3 spans 12 amino acids. For the CDR3, the DNA is TGTGCCAGCAGTCTCGGACAGGTTCGCTACACCTTC. As protein: CASSLGQVRYTF.

A word on this clone: One end of the junction is discordant with germline, which a read error may explain. J is TRBJ1-2 and V is TRBV24-1; TRBD1 is a possible D gene (6 bases). CDR1 KGHDR and CDR2 SFDVKD come from the germline V gene. The CDR3 has 16 amino acids. Here the CDR3 reads CVTRIRGQRFNYGYTF. CDR3 in DNA: TGTGTCACCAGGATTCGCGGACAGCGATTTAACTATGGCTACACCTTC.

Remarks on this clone: Additional DNA sequences in this sample encode the identical CDR3. The rearrangement joins TRBV24-1 to TRBJ2-3, with 12 bases that match TRBD2. The junction had 9 bases not matched to a gene; V was cut back by 0 bases and J by 0 bases. Per germline, CDR1 KGHDR and CDR2 SFDVKD. This CDR3 contains 20 residues. The CDR3 bases are TGTGCCACCAGTGATTTGAGGCTAGCGGGGGGGCCTAGGAGCACAGATACGCAGTATTTT. Amino acids: CATSDLRLAGGPRSTDTQYF.

The rearrangement links TRBV5-6 to TRBJ2-3; D unresolved. The V end was cut by 2 bases, the J end by 1 base, with 11 bases between. There are 15 residues in the CDR3. Per the germline V gene, CDR1 is SGHDT and CDR2 is YYEEEE. CDR3 sequence: CASSFRALGTDTQYF. For the CDR3, the DNA is TGTGCCAGCAGCTTTCGGGCGCTCGGCACAGATACGCAGTATTTT. The full variable domain, with the rest looked up from reference TRBV5-6 and TRBJ2-3, is DAGVTQSPTHLIKTRGQQVTLRCSPKSGHDTVSWYQQALGQGPQFIFQYYEEEERQRGNFPDRFSGHQFPNYSSELNVNALLLGDSALYLCASSFRALGTDTQYFGPGTRLTVL.

V usage is TRBV9 and J usage is TRBJ1-2, with D uncertain. There are 13 residues in the CDR3. Germline CDR1 and CDR2: SGDLS and YYNGEE. The ends were cut back, 0 bases at V and 2 bases at J, with 5 bases in the middle. The CDR3 protein is CASSVGQNYGYTF. The CDR3 DNA reads as TGTGCCAGCAGCGTAGGGCAGAACTATGGCTACACCTTC.

The rearrangement uses TRBV18 and TRBJ2-3; 10 bases map to TRBD2. The germline CDR1 and CDR2 sequences are KGHSH and LQKENI. V was clipped by 0 bases and J by 4 bases; unmatched bases: 10. The CDR3 sequence is 18 residues long. The CDR3 sequence: CASSPPGFSGGSSDTQYF. DNA of the CDR3: TGTGCCAGCTCACCACCGGGATTTAGCGGGGGGAGCTCAGATACGCAGTATTTT. Variable domain in full (rest from reference TRBV18 and TRBJ2-3): NAGVMQNPRHLVRRRGQEARLRCSPMKGHSHVYWYRQLPEEGLKFMVYLQKENIIDESGMPKERFSAEFPKEGPSILRIQQVVRGDSAAYFCASSPPGFSGGSSDTQYFGPGTRLTVL.

This clone was counted only a few times. The J gene is TRBJ1-2, the V gene TRBV5-1; 7 positions agree with TRBD1. Germline V CDR1 and CDR2: SGHRS, YFSETQ. The CDR3 consists of 14 residues. Germline trimming cut 4 bases from V and 4 bases from J; bases unmatched to any gene: 7. The chain's CDR3 is CASSPDRIVYGYTF. CDR3 nucleotides: TGCGCCAGCAGCCCGGACAGGATAGTCTATGGCTACACCTTC.

The chain carries TRBV9 and TRBJ2-1; 11 bases map to TRBD2. The CDR3 runs to 15 residues. The V gene's germline CDR1 is SGDLS and CDR2 YYNGEE. Trimming at V came to 0 bases and at J to 9 bases, leaving 5 bases not matched to a gene. In nucleotides, the CDR3 is TGTGCCAGCAGCGTAGAGGTAGCGGGGGGGCGTGAGCAGTTCTTC. Residues: CASSVEVAGGREQFF.

The genes are TRBV5-1 and TRBJ1-6, with TRBD1 matching over 7 bases. V shed 0 bases, J shed 10 bases, and the junction held 4 bases outside the gene matches. The germline V gene encodes CDR1 SGHRS and CDR2 YFSETQ. The CDR3 contains 14 residues. The CDR3 loop is CASSLARGDSPLHF. As DNA, the CDR3 is TGCGCCAGCAGCTTGGCCAGGGGGGACTCACCCCTCCACTTT.

The chain links TRBV9 to TRBJ2-3, with TRBD2 as a possible D gene (5 bases). Per germline, CDR1 SGDLS and CDR2 YYNGEE. V lost 3 bases and J lost 4, with 6 bases in between. The CDR3 is 12 residues long. CDR3 sequence: CASSAGADTQYF. The CDR3 DNA is TGTGCCAGCAGCGCCGGGGCAGATACGCAGTATTTT. The variable domain in full, with the rest retrieved from reference TRBV9 and TRBJ2-3, is DSGVTQTPKHLITATGQRVTLRCSPRSGDLSVYWYQQSLDQGLQFLIQYYNGEERAKGNILERFSAQQFPDLHSELNLSSLELGDSALYFCASSAGADTQYFGPGTRLTVL.

The chain recombines TRBV19 with TRBJ1-4; TRBD1 matches at 9 bases. Trimming cost V 5 bases and J 8 bases; bases outside gene matches: 12. CDR3 size: 16 residues. CDR1 is LNHDA and CDR2 is SQIVND in the germline V gene (reference sequence). The CDR3 spells CASSPSFGTGREKLFF. In DNA, the CDR3 is TGTGCCAGTAGTCCTTCCTTCGGGACAGGGAGAGAAAAACTGTTTTTT.

The chain uses TRBV6-2 or TRBV6-3 and TRBJ2-5; 9 bases line up with TRBD2. The germline gives CDR1 MNHEY, CDR2 SVGEGT. The CDR3 runs to 16 residues. V was pared by 1 base and J by 3 bases, with 6 bases of the junction left unmatched. The CDR3 nucleotides read TGTGCCAGCAGTTACTATGAGACTAGCGGAGAAGAGACCCAGTACTTC. Translating it yields CASSYYETSGEETQYF.

V is TRBV6-5 and J is TRBJ2-6, with D uncertain. The CDR3 is made up of 15 amino acids. Germline values: CDR1 MNHEY, CDR2 SVGAGI. Trimming removed 2 bases from V and 0 bases from J, with 5 bases in between. In DNA form, the CDR3 reads TGTGCCAGCAGTTACGACCACTCTGGGGCCAACGTCCTGACTTTC. Translated: CASSYDHSGANVLTF.